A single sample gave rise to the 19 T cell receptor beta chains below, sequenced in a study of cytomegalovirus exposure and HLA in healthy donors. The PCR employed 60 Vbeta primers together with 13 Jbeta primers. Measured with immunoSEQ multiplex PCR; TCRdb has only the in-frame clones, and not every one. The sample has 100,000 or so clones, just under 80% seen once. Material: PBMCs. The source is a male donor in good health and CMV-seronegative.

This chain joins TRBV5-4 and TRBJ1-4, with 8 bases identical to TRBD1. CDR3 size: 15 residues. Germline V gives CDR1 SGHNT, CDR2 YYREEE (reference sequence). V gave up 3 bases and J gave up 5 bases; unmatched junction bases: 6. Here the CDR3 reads CASSSARGPNEKLFF. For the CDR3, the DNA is TGTGCCAGCAGCTCGGCCAGGGGGCCGAATGAAAAACTGTTTTTT.

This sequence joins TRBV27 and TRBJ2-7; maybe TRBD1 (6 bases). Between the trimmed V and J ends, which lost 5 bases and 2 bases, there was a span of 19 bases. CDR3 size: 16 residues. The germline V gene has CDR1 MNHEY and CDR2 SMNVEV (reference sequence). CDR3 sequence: CASSPTAGDKAYEQYF. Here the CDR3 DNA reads TGTGCCAGCAGTCCAACGGCAGGGGACAAGGCCTACGAGCAGTACTTC.

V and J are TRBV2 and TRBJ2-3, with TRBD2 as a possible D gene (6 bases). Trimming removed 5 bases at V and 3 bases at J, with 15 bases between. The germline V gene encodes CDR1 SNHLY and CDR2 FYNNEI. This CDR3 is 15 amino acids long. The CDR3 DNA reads TGTGCCAGCAGTCCGACTAGAGTCGGGACAGATACGCAGTATTTT. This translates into CASSPTRVGTDTQYF.

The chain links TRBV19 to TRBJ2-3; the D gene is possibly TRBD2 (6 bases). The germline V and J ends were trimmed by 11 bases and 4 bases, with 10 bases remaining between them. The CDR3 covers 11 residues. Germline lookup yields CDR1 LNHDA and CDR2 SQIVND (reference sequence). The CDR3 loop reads CAGGPSDTQYF. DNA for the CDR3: TGTGCCGGAGGGCCATCAGATACGCAGTATTTT.

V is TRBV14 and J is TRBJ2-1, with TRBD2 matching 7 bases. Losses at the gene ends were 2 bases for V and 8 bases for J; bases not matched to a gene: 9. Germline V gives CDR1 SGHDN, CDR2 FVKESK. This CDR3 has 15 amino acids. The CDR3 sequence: CASSQWREWWDEQFF. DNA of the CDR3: TGTGCCAGCAGCCAATGGCGGGAGTGGTGGGATGAGCAGTTCTTC.

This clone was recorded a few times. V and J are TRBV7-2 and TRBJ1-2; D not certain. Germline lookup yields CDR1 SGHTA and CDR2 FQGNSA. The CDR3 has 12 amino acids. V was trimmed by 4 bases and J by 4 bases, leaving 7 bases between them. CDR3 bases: TGTGCCAGCAGCTACAGTACCTATGGCTACACCTTC. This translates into CASSYSTYGYTF.

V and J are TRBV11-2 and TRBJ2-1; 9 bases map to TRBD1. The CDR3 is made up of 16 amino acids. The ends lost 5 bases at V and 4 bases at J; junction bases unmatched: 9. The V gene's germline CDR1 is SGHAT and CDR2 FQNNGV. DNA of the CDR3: TGTGCCAGCAGCCCATCCCGGGACAGGGCGTACAATGAGCAGTTCTTC. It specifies CASSPSRDRAYNEQFF.

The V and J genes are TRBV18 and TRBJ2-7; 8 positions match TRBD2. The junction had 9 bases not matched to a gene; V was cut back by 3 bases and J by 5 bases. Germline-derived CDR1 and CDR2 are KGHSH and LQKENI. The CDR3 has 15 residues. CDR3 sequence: CASSPPGGPLDEQYF. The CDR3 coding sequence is TGTGCCAGCTCACCTCCGGGAGGGCCCCTTGACGAGCAGTACTTC.

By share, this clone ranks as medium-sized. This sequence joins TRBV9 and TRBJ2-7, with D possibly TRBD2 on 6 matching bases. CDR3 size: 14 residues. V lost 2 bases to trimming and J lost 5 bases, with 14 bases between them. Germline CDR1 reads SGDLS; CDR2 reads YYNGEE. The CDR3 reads CASSVGGDPNEQYF. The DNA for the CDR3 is TGTGCCAGCAGCGTCGGAGGGGACCCCAACGAGCAGTACTTC.

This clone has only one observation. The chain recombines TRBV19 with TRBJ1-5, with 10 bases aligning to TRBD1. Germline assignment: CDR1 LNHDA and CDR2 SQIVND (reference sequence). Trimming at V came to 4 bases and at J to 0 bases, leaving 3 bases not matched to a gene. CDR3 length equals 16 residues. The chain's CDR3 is CASSNGDRGSNQPQHF. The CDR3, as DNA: TGTGCCAGTAGTAATGGGGACAGGGGTAGCAATCAGCCCCAGCATTTT.

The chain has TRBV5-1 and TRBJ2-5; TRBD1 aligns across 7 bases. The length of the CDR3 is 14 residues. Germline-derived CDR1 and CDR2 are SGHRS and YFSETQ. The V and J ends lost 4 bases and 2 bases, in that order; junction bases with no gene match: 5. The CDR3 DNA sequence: TGCGCCAGCAGCAGGCCGGGACAGCAAGAGACCCAGTACTTC. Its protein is CASSRPGQQETQYF.

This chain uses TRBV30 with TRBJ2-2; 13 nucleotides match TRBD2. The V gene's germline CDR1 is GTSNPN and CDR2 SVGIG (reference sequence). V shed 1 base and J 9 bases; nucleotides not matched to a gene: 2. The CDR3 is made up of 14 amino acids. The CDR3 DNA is TGTGCCTGGAGTGCGGGACTAGCGGGATGGGAGCTGTTTTTT. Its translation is CAWSAGLAGWELFF. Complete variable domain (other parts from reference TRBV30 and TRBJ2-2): SQTIHQWPATLVQPVGSPLSLECTVEGTSNPNLYWYRQAAGRGLQLLFYSVGIGQISSEVPQNLSASRPQDRQFILSSKKLLLSDSGFYLCAWSAGLAGWELFFGEGSRLTVL.

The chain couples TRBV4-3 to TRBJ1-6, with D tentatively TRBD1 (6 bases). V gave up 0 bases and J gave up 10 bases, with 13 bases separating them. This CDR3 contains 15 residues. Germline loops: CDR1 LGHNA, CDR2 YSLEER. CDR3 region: CASSQDNRVNSPLHF. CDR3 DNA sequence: TGCGCCAGCAGCCAAGATAACAGGGTTAACTCACCCCTCCACTTT.

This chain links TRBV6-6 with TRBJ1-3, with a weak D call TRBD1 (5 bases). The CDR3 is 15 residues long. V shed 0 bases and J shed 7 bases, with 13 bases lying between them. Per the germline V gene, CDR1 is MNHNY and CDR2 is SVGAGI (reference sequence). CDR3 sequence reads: CASSYSDSTANTIYF. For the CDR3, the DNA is TGTGCCAGCAGTTACTCTGACAGTACTGCTAACACCATATATTTT.

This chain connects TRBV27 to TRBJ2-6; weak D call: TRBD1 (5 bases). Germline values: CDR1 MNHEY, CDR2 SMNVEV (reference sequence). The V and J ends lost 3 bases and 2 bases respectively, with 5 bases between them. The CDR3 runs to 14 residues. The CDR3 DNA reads TGTGCCAGCAGTTTCAGGGCTGGGGCCAACGTCCTGACTTTC. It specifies CASSFRAGANVLTF.

The CDR3 region is CASSFGLLNEQFF. The CDR3 coding sequence is TGTGCCAGCAGCTTCGGACTACTCAATGAGCAGTTCTTC. V usage is TRBV7-2 and J usage is TRBJ2-1, with D tentatively TRBD2 (6 bases). The ends were cut back, 3 bases at V and 6 bases at J, with 9 bases in the middle. The CDR3 has 13 amino acids. Germline V gives CDR1 SGHTA, CDR2 FQGNSA.

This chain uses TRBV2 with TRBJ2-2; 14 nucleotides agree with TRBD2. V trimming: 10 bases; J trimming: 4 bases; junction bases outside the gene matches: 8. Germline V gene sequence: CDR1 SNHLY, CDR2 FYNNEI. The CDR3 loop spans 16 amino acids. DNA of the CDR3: TGTGCCACCTCGGGACTAGCGGGAGTCCCCACCGGGGAGCTGTTTTTT. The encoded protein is CATSGLAGVPTGELFF. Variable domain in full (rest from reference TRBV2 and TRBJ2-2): EPEVTQTPSHQVTQMGQEVILRCVPISNHLYFYWYRQILGQKVEFLVSFYNNEISEKSEIFDDQFSVERPDGSNFTLKIRSTKLEDSAMYFCATSGLAGVPTGELFFGEGSRLTVL.

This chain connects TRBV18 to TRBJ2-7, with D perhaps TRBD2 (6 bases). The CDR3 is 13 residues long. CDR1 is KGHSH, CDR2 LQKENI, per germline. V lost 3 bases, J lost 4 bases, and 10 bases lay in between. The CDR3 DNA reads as TGTGCCAGCTCACCCACGGGAGTTTACGAGCAGTACTTC. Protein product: CASSPTGVYEQYF.

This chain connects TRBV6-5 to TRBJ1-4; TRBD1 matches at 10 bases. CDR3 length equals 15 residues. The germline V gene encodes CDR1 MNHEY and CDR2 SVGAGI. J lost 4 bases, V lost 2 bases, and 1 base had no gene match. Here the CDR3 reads CASSYRDRGNEKLFF. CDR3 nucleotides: TGTGCCAGCAGTTACCGGGACAGGGGTAATGAAAAACTGTTTTTT.